These T cell receptor beta chains were read from a single sample in a study of vaccination and CD4 T cells after COVID-19. No antigen has been assigned to these receptors. Each CDR3 protein is one row after TCRdb ran MiXCR on the PCR reads. Of approximately 20,000 distinct CDR3 sequences in the sample, 46% were seen once. The specimen comprised CD4+ T cells from blood, cultured in vitro, sampled about 7 months after SARS-CoV-2 vaccination. The receptors were gathered from a human donor who had recovered from COVID-19. Each CDR3 is given with its conserved first and last residue. The D gene is left open where the match is weak. Only part of the rows carry a size: once, few, many, or a class if the clone is expanded.

size: NA; J: TRBJ2-7; D: NA; V: TRBV6-1; CDR3: CASTRQADSYEQYF; DNA: TGTGCCAGCACACGACAGGCCGACTCCTACGAGCAGTACTTC
size: few; J: TRBJ2-5; D: NA; V: TRBV7-9; CDR3: CASSLGGVETQYF; DNA: TGTGCCAGCAGCTTAGGAGGGGTCGAGACCCAGTACTTC
size: few; J: TRBJ2-2; D: NA; V: TRBV20-1; CDR3: CSARTNTGELFF; DNA: TGCAGTGCTAGAACGAACACCGGGGAGCTGTTTTTT
size: NA; J: TRBJ1-1; D: NA; V: TRBV6-5; CDR3: CASSWAGITEAFF; DNA: TGTGCCAGCAGTTGGGCAGGGATAACTGAAGCTTTCTTT
size: NA; J: TRBJ1-5; D: NA; V: TRBV12-3/TRBV12-4; CDR3: CASSFRDQPQHF; DNA: TGTGCCAGCAGTTTCAGGGATCAGCCCCAGCATTTT
size: NA; J: TRBJ2-7; D: TRBD2; V: TRBV7-9; CDR3: CASSLGGTSGRGYEREQYF; DNA: TGTGCCAGCAGCTTAGGTGGGACTAGCGGGAGGGGGTATGAGCGCGAGCAGTACTTC
size: NA; J: TRBJ2-7; D: NA; V: TRBV4-3; CDR3: CASSLYSVGGLTYEQYF; DNA: TGCGCCAGCAGCCTATACTCAGTCGGGGGTCTTACCTACGAGCAGTACTTC
size: few; J: TRBJ1-1; D: NA; V: TRBV7-9; CDR3: CASSFTALGTEAFF; DNA: TGTGCCAGCAGCTTTACGGCTTTGGGCACTGAAGCTTTCTTT
size: few; J: TRBJ1-2; D: NA; V: TRBV6-1; CDR3: CASSTGGLPYGYTF; DNA: TGTGCCAGCAGTACGGGGGGGCTCCCCTATGGCTACACCTTC
size: NA; J: TRBJ2-2; D: NA; V: TRBV15; CDR3: CATSFGGADETGELFF; DNA: TGTGCCACCAGCTTCGGTGGGGCCGATGAGACCGGGGAGCTGTTTTTT
size: few; J: TRBJ2-7; D: NA; V: TRBV7-9; CDR3: CASSLLPGQLYEQYF; DNA: TGTGCCAGCAGCTTATTGCCGGGACAACTCTACGAGCAGTACTTC
size: NA; J: TRBJ2-7; D: TRBD1; V: TRBV11-1; CDR3: CASSANRGLREQYF; DNA: TGTGCCAGCAGCGCGAACAGGGGGCTGAGAGAGCAGTACTTC
size: NA; J: TRBJ1-5; D: TRBD1; V: TRBV27; CDR3: CASSLFYSGQGINQPQHF; DNA: TGTGCCAGCAGTTTATTCTATTCGGGACAGGGAATCAATCAGCCCCAGCATTTT
size: medium-sized; J: TRBJ2-3; D: TRBD1; V: TRBV20-1; CDR3: CSARDRGLSADTQYF; DNA: TGCAGTGCCAGGGACAGGGGGCTGTCGGCAGATACGCAGTATTTT